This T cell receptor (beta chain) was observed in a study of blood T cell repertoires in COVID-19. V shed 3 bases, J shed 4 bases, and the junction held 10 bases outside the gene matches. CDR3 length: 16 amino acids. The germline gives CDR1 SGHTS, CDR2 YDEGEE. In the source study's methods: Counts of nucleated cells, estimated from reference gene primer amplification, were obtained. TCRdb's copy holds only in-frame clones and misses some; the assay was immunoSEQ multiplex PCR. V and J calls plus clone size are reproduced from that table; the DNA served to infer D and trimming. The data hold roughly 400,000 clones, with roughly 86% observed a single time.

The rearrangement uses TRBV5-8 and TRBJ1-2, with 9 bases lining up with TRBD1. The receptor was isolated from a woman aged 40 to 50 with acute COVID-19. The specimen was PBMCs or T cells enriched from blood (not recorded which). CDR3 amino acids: CASSSRLGQGTYGYTF. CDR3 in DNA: TGTGCCAGCAGCTCGCGCCTGGGACAGGGAACCTATGGCTACACCTTC.